The T cell receptor (beta chain) under discussion was sequenced for a study of cytomegalovirus exposure and HLA in healthy donors. Study-level results: Several of the most significant clusters were apparently associated with common viral pathogens in a later analysis.

Regarding this clone: Its antigen is currently unknown.

The CDR3 contains 14 residues. V lost 1 base and J 0 bases, leaving 7 bases between the germline ends. The V gene's germline CDR1 is MGHRA and CDR2 YSYEKL. The PCR used 60 Vbeta and 13 Jbeta primers. Original methodology: Later, tens of millions of unique TCR beta chains were counted in an analysis, and approximately 10 million of them were shared. Clones were sequenced by immunoSEQ multiplex PCR, and TCRdb holds only the in-frame ones, with some missing. V and J calls and clone size are as listed in that table; D and trimming were resolved from the DNA. In the table there are about 140,000 clones, roughly 80% of which are singletons.

The clonotype comes from a man between 40 and 49 years old in good health and CMV-seropositive. J is TRBJ2-7 and V is TRBV4-1; maybe TRBD2 (6 bases). Sequenced sample: PBMCs. This chain's CDR3 is CASSQVTSSYEQYF. In nucleotides, the CDR3 is TGCGCCAGCAGCCAAGTGACTAGCTCCTACGAGCAGTACTTC.